What follows is one T cell receptor (beta chain) and its context. What it recognizes is unknown. This CDR3 is 15 amino acids long. V was pared by 0 bases and J by 1 base, with 9 bases between. Germline V gives CDR1 SNHLY, CDR2 FYNNEI. These data are taken from a study of brain T cells in children with intractable seizures. Findings of the study overall: Only CDR3 sequence similarity suggested viral specificity, without known HCMV serostatus. Absence of clones before surgery may stem from lower sequencing depth. Each case's top public CDR3 resembled known HCMV, EBV or influenza A CDR3s.

Only cases whose brain tissue showed the highest T cell transcript signatures were sequenced. Pre-surgery treatment included at least one anti-epileptic drug. TCRdb's copy holds only in-frame clones and misses some; the assay was immunoSEQ multiplex PCR. The repertoire holds 3,500 to 4,000 clones, with about two thirds as singletons. The origin of this receptor is a girl aged 2-9 years with Rasmussen encephalitis and intractable seizures. This chain uses TRBV2 with TRBJ1-1; D not certain. This material consisted of resected brain tissue, taken at surgery. CDR3 DNA sequence: TGTGCCAGCAGTGAAGCGGTCCGTCCGAACACTGAAGCTTTCTTT. Translation: CASSEAVRPNTEAFF.